These T cell receptor beta chains were read from a single sample in a study of Graves' ophthalmopathy and Graves' hyperthyroidism. Via MiXCR, TCRdb re-called the multiplex PCR reads, giving one row per CDR3 protein. This table has almost 750,000 distinct CDR3 sequences, 35% to 50% appearing once. The sample taken for sequencing was peripheral blood. These receptors were obtained from an adult man with Graves' ophthalmopathy. Each CDR3 is given with its conserved first and last residue. D genes are given only for firm matches. Clone size is given for some rows only: seen once, a few or many times, or a class if the clone is expanded.

J | V | D | size | CDR3 | DNA
TRBJ2-5 | TRBV25-1 | - | - | CASSERVRNQPQYF | TGTGCCAGCAGTGAGAGGGTTCGCAATCAGCCCCAGTACTTC
TRBJ1-5 | TRBV25-1 | - | - | CASSEGRRYYQPQHF | TGTGCCAGCAGTGAGGGCCGCCGTTACTATCAGCCCCAGCATTTT
TRBJ1-1 | TRBV7-9 | - | - | CASSFQALNTEAFF | TGTGCCAGCAGCTTTCAGGCCTTGAACACTGAAGCTTTCTTT
TRBJ2-7 | TRBV9 | - | - | CASSFPDREQYF | TGTGCCAGCAGCTTTCCAGATCGGGAGCAGTACTTC
TRBJ1-1 | TRBV7-6 | - | many | CASSSHAINTEAFF | TGTGCCAGCAGCTCCCACGCCATAAACACTGAAGCTTTCTTT
TRBJ2-7 | TRBV7-6 | - | many | CASSSEGRKQYF | TGTGCCAGCAGCTCCGAAGGACGGAAGCAGTACTTC
TRBJ2-6 | TRBV15 | - | - | CATSRVPRSF | TGTGCCACCAGCAGAGTGCCACGGAGTTTC
TRBJ2-1 | TRBV7-9 | TRBD2 | - | CASSRTTSGRGEQFF | TGTGCCAGCAGTCGGACGACTAGCGGGAGGGGAGAGCAGTTCTTC
TRBJ2-7 | TRBV10-2 | - | - | CASRKGGGSYEQYF | TGCGCCAGCAGGAAGGGGGGGGGCTCCTACGAGCAGTACTTC
TRBJ1-2 | TRBV25-1 | - | - | CASSEVGRRSGYTF | TGTGCCAGCAGTGAAGTGGGTCGCAGGTCTGGCTACACCTTC
TRBJ1-1 | TRBV5-5 | - | - | CASSPGTPSTEAFF | TGTGCCAGCAGCCCCGGGACCCCCAGCACTGAAGCTTTCTTT
TRBJ2-7 | TRBV11-3 | - | many | CASSLDPHEQYF | TGTGCCAGCAGCTTAGATCCCCACGAGCAGTACTTC
TRBJ2-1 | TRBV29-1 | TRBD2 | - | CSVPGTSGGYEQFF | TGCAGCGTGCCCGGGACTAGCGGGGGCTATGAGCAGTTCTTC
TRBJ2-7 | TRBV20-1 | - | - | CSAHPGQVVGEQYF | TGCAGTGCCCATCCGGGACAAGTCGTTGGGGAGCAGTACTTC
TRBJ1-2 | TRBV25-1 | - | - | CASSSSRGGYGYTF | TGTGCCAGCAGCAGTTCCAGGGGAGGGTATGGCTACACCTTC
TRBJ2-7 | TRBV6-6 | TRBD1 | many | CASQGQDGYEQYF | TGTGCCAGCCAGGGACAGGACGGCTACGAGCAGTACTTC
TRBJ1-2 | TRBV20-1 | - | - | CSARVEVGYGYTF | TGCAGTGCTAGAGTGGAGGTTGGCTATGGCTACACCTTC
TRBJ2-2 | TRBV10-3 | TRBD1 | - | CAISETTGLTGELFF | TGTGCCATCAGTGAGACGACAGGGCTGACCGGGGAGCTGTTTTTT
TRBJ1-1 | TRBV11-3 | - | - | CASSSLTLNTEAFF | TGTGCCAGCAGCTCACTGACCCTAAACACTGAAGCTTTCTTT
TRBJ1-1 | TRBV25-1 | - | - | CASNHLGTEAFF | TGTGCCAGCAACCACCTGGGCACTGAAGCTTTCTTT
TRBJ2-5 | TRBV4-3 | TRBD1 | few | CASSQARTGIYQETQYF | TGCGCCAGCAGCCAAGCCAGGACAGGGATCTACCAAGAGACCCAGTACTTC
TRBJ2-7 | TRBV2 | - | once | CASSRQVSPYEQYF | TGTGCCAGCAGCCGACAGGTTTCCCCCTACGAGCAGTACTTC
TRBJ2-7 | TRBV7-9 | - | once | CASSSYRSISYEQYF | TGTGCCAGCAGCTCGTACAGGTCTATTTCCTACGAGCAGTACTTC
TRBJ2-7 | TRBV5-8 | - | few | CASSFGQDSYEQYF | TGTGCCAGCAGCTTCGGGCAGGACTCCTACGAGCAGTACTTC
TRBJ1-5 | TRBV24-1 | TRBD1 | - | CASSLSGQVGQPQHF | TGTGCCAGCAGTTTATCCGGACAGGTTGGTCAGCCCCAGCATTTT
TRBJ1-5 | TRBV10-3 | - | - | CASSYRDPHQPQHF | TGTGCCAGCAGTTACCGGGATCCTCATCAGCCCCAGCATTTT
TRBJ2-7 | TRBV29-1 | - | many | CSVAPGLLSYEQYF | TGCAGCGTTGCCCCGGGACTCCTCTCCTACGAGCAGTACTTC
TRBJ2-2 | TRBV7-9 | - | - | CASSSVGNTGELFF | TGTGCCAGCAGCTCCGTGGGGAACACCGGGGAGCTGTTTTTT
TRBJ2-2 | TRBV10-3 | TRBD1 | many | CAISDLDREELFF | TGTGCCATCAGTGACCTGGACAGGGAGGAGCTGTTTTTT
TRBJ2-2 | TRBV10-1 | - | - | CASSDRQLNTGELFF | TGCGCCAGCAGTGATAGACAGTTGAACACCGGGGAGCTGTTTTTT
TRBJ1-5 | TRBV7-6 | - | few | CASSFHAGGLNSNQPQHF | TGTGCCAGCAGCTTCCACGCAGGCGGTTTAAATAGCAATCAGCCCCAGCATTTT
TRBJ2-2 | TRBV29-1 | - | many | CSVSVQGHGELFF | TGCAGCGTTAGTGTACAGGGCCACGGGGAGCTGTTTTTT
TRBJ1-2 | TRBV15 | - | once | CATGRGGKYYGYTF | TGTGCCACCGGTAGGGGGGGCAAGTACTATGGCTACACCTTC
TRBJ1-2 | TRBV7-6 | - | - | CASSRSSGDYGYTF | TGTGCCAGCAGCCGTTCGAGCGGAGACTATGGCTACACCTTC
TRBJ1-1 | TRBV20-1 | - | - | CSARAGELEAFF | TGCAGTGCTAGGGCAGGGGAACTTGAAGCTTTCTTT
TRBJ1-1 | TRBV10-3 | TRBD1 | many | CAISTTTGGNTEAFF | TGTGCCATCAGTACGACCACAGGGGGCAATACTGAAGCTTTCTTT
TRBJ1-6 | TRBV7-8 | - | many | CASSLDWAGDSPLHF | TGTGCCAGCAGCTTAGATTGGGCAGGAGATTCACCCCTCCACTTT
TRBJ1-4 | TRBV20-1 | - | - | CSARVGAGEKLFF | TGCAGTGCTAGAGTGGGGGCGGGGGAAAAACTGTTTTTT
TRBJ2-7 | TRBV14 | TRBD1 | - | CASSLGQGVLYEQYF | TGTGCCAGCAGCCTGGGACAGGGGGTTCTGTACGAGCAGTACTTC
TRBJ1-2 | TRBV2 | TRBD1 | - | CASSLTGDIANYGYTF | TGTGCCAGCAGCCTGACAGGGGATATAGCTAACTATGGCTACACCTTC
TRBJ2-2 | TRBV14 | - | few | CASSLYSRLNTGELFF | TGTGCCAGCAGCCTATATTCCCGGTTGAACACCGGGGAGCTGTTTTTT
TRBJ1-4 | TRBV25-1 | TRBD1 | - | CASTRDRGGEKLFF | TGTGCCAGCACTCGAGACAGGGGGGGTGAAAAACTGTTTTTT